A single sample is the source of the 15 T cell receptor beta chains below, sequenced in a study of blood T cell repertoires in COVID-19. Measured with immunoSEQ multiplex PCR; TCRdb has only the in-frame clones, and not every one. The sample records around 99,000 clones, around 90% being singletons. Material for sequencing was peripheral blood. The receptors here all came from a man aged 35-49 years with active or convalescent COVID-19.

DNA for the CDR3: TGTGCCAGTAGACCCGGGACAGGGACCTCCTACGAGCAGTACTTC. Encoded protein: CASRPGTGTSYEQYF. V usage is TRBV19 and J usage is TRBJ2-7; the match to TRBD1 covers 9 bases. CDR3 length: 15 amino acids. V lost 6 bases and J lost 0; bases outside the gene matches: 6. Germline-derived CDR1 and CDR2 are LNHDA and SQIVND (reference sequence).

The rearrangement links TRBV27 to TRBJ1-1; no clear D. This CDR3 contains 13 residues. Trimming shortened V by 4 bases and J by 8 bases, and 14 bases separated the two germline ends. Germline-derived CDR1 and CDR2 are MNHEY and SMNVEV (reference sequence). CDR3 DNA sequence: TGTGCCAGCAGTTCCGACCTCCGGGTCGAAGCTTTCTTT. Its translation: CASSSDLRVEAFF.

With regard to this clone: The same CDR3 arises from other DNA sequences in this sample as well. The chain joins TRBV29-1 to TRBJ1-2, with 8 nucleotides matching TRBD1. CDR1 SQVTM and CDR2 ANQGSEA come from the germline V gene. V shed 6 bases and J 0 bases; nucleotides not matched to a gene: 12. The CDR3 covers 16 residues. The CDR3 DNA follows: TGCAGCGTGGGGGGCACACAGGGGGGTACTAACTATGGCTACACCTTC. Residues: CSVGGTQGGTNYGYTF.

DNA for the CDR3: TGTGCCATCAGTGAGGGCGGGAAAATCTCCTACGAGCAGTACTTC. The encoded protein is CAISEGGKISYEQYF. The chain links TRBV10-3 to TRBJ2-7, with a possible D match to TRBD2 (6 bases). The CDR3 is made up of 15 amino acids. V shed 2 bases and J shed 0 bases, with 11 bases lying between them. Germline V gives CDR1 ENHRY, CDR2 SYGVKD.

This clone has only one observation. The J gene is TRBJ2-3, the V gene TRBV9; unclear D gene. CDR1 and CDR2 (germline): SGDLS, YYNGEE. The CDR3 length is 14 residues. Trimming cost V 0 bases and J 2 bases, with 7 bases left between them. CDR3 sequence: CASSVVPNTDTQYF. CDR3 sequence (DNA): TGTGCCAGCAGCGTAGTTCCTAACACAGATACGCAGTATTTT.

The chain recombines TRBV28 with TRBJ1-2; the D is unclear. The V end was cut by 5 bases, the J end by 8 bases, with 15 bases between. Germline CDR1 reads MDHEN; CDR2 reads SYDVKM. CDR3 length: 13 amino acids. CDR3 sequence (DNA): TGTGCCAGCAGTCTTGATGTCGTGGAGGGCTACACCTTC. This translates into CASSLDVVEGYTF.

J is TRBJ1-6 and V is TRBV18; TRBD1 aligns across 10 bases. The germline V gene has CDR1 KGHSH and CDR2 LQKENI. V lost 3 bases and J lost 13; bases outside the gene matches: 6. The CDR3 contains 14 residues. The CDR3 is CASSPGTGDVPLHF. The CDR3 DNA sequence: TGTGCCAGCTCACCGGGGACAGGGGACGTTCCCCTCCACTTT.

This rearrangement joins TRBV5-1 to TRBJ2-1, with D possibly being TRBD2 (6 bases). CDR1 is SGHRS, CDR2 YFSETQ, per germline. V lost 3 bases and J 0 bases, leaving 10 bases between the germline ends. The CDR3 is 15 amino acids. The CDR3 here is CASSWRASSYNEQFF. The CDR3 DNA reads as TGCGCCAGCAGCTGGAGGGCTAGCTCCTACAATGAGCAGTTCTTC.

The V gene is TRBV27, the J gene TRBJ1-2; TRBD1 agrees at 10 bases. V shed 6 bases and J 6 bases; nucleotides not matched to a gene: 7. The CDR3 consists of 14 residues. Germline lookup yields CDR1 MNHEY and CDR2 SMNVEV (reference sequence). CDR3 DNA: TGTGCCAGCAGCCGGGACAGGGGAGTCCATGGCTACACCTTC. The encoded protein is CASSRDRGVHGYTF.

Worth noting for this clone: This sample also contains other DNA sequences that code for the same CDR3. The CDR3 nucleotides are TGTGCCAGCAGCTCAGGTATCAGCAATCAGCCCCAGCATTTT. It codes for CASSSGISNQPQHF. The chain recombines TRBV7-9 with TRBJ1-5; no clear D. The germline V gene encodes CDR1 SEHNR and CDR2 FQNEAQ (reference sequence). The CDR3 sequence is 14 residues long. The V end was cut by 4 bases, the J end by 1 base, with 8 bases between.

The chain joins TRBV7-2 to TRBJ2-7; 7 bases line up with TRBD2. CDR1 is SGHTA, CDR2 FQGNSA, per germline. The CDR3 consists of 19 residues. V was clipped by 2 bases and J by 5 bases; unmatched bases: 21. CDR3 nucleotides: TGTGCCAGCAGCTTACGGCGGCCCCTGACTAGCCGGGCCCAGGACGAGCAGTACTTC. Translating gives CASSLRRPLTSRAQDEQYF.

The chain links TRBV27 to TRBJ1-2; a possible D gene is TRBD1 (6 bases). This CDR3 has 15 amino acids. From germline, CDR1 is MNHEY and CDR2 SMNVEV (reference sequence). V gave up 4 bases and J gave up 2 bases, with 14 bases separating them. For the CDR3, the DNA is TGTGCCAGCAGTTCTTTTACCCAGGGGAACTATGGCTACACCTTC. It codes for CASSSFTQGNYGYTF.

The chain is built from TRBV12-5 and TRBJ1-2; 9 bases fit TRBD1. CDR3 length equals 16 residues. Germline V gene sequence: CDR1 LGHNT, CDR2 FRNRAP. V lost 1 base and J lost 1; bases outside the gene matches: 4. CDR3 bases: TGTGCTAGTGGTTTGGGGGGGACAGGGTTTAACTATGGCTACACCTTC. This gives the protein CASGLGGTGFNYGYTF.

The count of this clone is one. This chain links TRBV6-5 with TRBJ2-1; 9 nucleotides align to TRBD1. V lost 8 bases, J lost 2 bases, and 7 bases stayed unmatched. Germline loops: CDR1 MNHEY, CDR2 SVGAGI. The CDR3 contains 15 residues. The DNA for the CDR3 is TGTGCCAGCGAAGTAACAGGGGGCGCCTACAATGAGCAGTTCTTC. Protein product: CASEVTGGAYNEQFF.

The rearrangement joins TRBV2 to TRBJ1-2; tentative D call: TRBD1 (6 bases). Germline CDR1 reads SNHLY; CDR2 reads FYNNEI. The CDR3 is made up of 12 amino acids. V was trimmed by 5 bases and J by 4 bases, leaving 8 bases between them. In DNA form, the CDR3 reads TGTGCCAGCAGTCTACAGGGCTATGGCTACACCTTC. Its protein product is CASSLQGYGYTF. Full variable domain (missing parts from reference TRBV2 and TRBJ1-2): EPEVTQTPSHQVTQMGQEVILRCVPISNHLYFYWYRQILGQKVEFLVSFYNNEISEKSEIFDDQFSVERPDGSNFTLKIRSTKLEDSAMYFCASSLQGYGYTFGSGTRLTVV.